This is a list of T cell receptor beta chains from one sample in a study of blood T cell repertoires in COVID-19. TCRdb's copy holds only in-frame clones and misses some; the assay was immunoSEQ multiplex PCR. The table lists 200,000 to 250,000 clones, 75% to 90% of them singletons, with about 4% in the top ten. Source material: PBMCs or T cells enriched from blood (not recorded which). These receptors all come from a woman between 25 and 40 years old who had been exposed to COVID-19. Each CDR3 is given with its conserved first and last residue. The D gene is left open where the match is weak. Some rows mark clone size as missing; the rest say once, few, many or name a class of expanded clone.

D gene: NA; V gene: TRBV7-9; J gene: TRBJ1-1; clone size: NA; CDR3 DNA: TGTGCCAGCAGCAACGCCGGGGAGGCTTTCTTT; CDR3 protein: CASSNAGEAFF
D gene: NA; V gene: TRBV30; J gene: TRBJ2-7; clone size: few; CDR3 DNA: TGTGCCTGGAGACAGTCAGCCTACGAGCAGTACTTC; CDR3 protein: CAWRQSAYEQYF
D gene: NA; V gene: TRBV10-2; J gene: TRBJ2-7; clone size: NA; CDR3 DNA: TGCGCCAGCAGTGTGGTAGCAAACTCCTACGAGCAGTACTTC; CDR3 protein: CASSVVANSYEQYF
D gene: NA; V gene: TRBV3-1/TRBV3-2; J gene: TRBJ2-2; clone size: NA; CDR3 DNA: TGTGCCAGCAGCCTCAGGGGTACCGGGAAGCTGTTTTTT; CDR3 protein: CASSLRGTGKLFF
D gene: NA; V gene: TRBV10-1; J gene: TRBJ1-1; clone size: NA; CDR3 DNA: TGCGCCAGCAGTGACAGTTTGAACACTGAAGCTTTCTTT; CDR3 protein: CASSDSLNTEAFF
D gene: TRBD2; V gene: TRBV9; J gene: TRBJ2-1; clone size: NA; CDR3 DNA: TGTGCCAGCAGCGTAGGGGCTAGCGGGATTTACAATGAGCAGTTCTTC; CDR3 protein: CASSVGASGIYNEQFF
D gene: NA; V gene: TRBV24-1; J gene: TRBJ2-2; clone size: NA; CDR3 DNA: TGTGCCACCAGTGCCCTCCTCGGAGGAGACGGCCAGAACACCGGGGAGCTGTTTTTT; CDR3 protein: CATSALLGGDGQNTGELFF
D gene: TRBD1; V gene: TRBV19; J gene: TRBJ2-5; clone size: NA; CDR3 DNA: TGTGCCAGTAGTAAGACAGGGACGGAGACCCAGTACTTC; CDR3 protein: CASSKTGTETQYF
D gene: TRBD2; V gene: TRBV3-1/TRBV3-2; J gene: TRBJ2-5; clone size: NA; CDR3 DNA: TGTGCCAGCAGCCAGGCCGGGAGGTACGGGACCCAGTACTTC; CDR3 protein: CASSQAGRYGTQYF
D gene: NA; V gene: TRBV12-5; J gene: TRBJ2-1; clone size: NA; CDR3 DNA: TGTGCTAGTGGTTTGTCCAGGGATGAGCAGTTCTTC; CDR3 protein: CASGLSRDEQFF
D gene: NA; V gene: TRBV5-4; J gene: TRBJ2-7; clone size: NA; CDR3 DNA: TGTGCCAGCAGCTTGGGACTTACCTACGAGCAGTACTTC; CDR3 protein: CASSLGLTYEQYF
D gene: NA; V gene: TRBV4-1; J gene: TRBJ2-3; clone size: NA; CDR3 DNA: TGCGCCAGCAGCCAAGAGGCCAGAACAGATACGCAGTATTTT; CDR3 protein: CASSQEARTDTQYF
D gene: NA; V gene: TRBV3-1/TRBV3-2; J gene: TRBJ2-7; clone size: NA; CDR3 DNA: TGTGCCAGCAGCCAAGAGGGGGCATCCCGACGCTATGAGCAGTACTTC; CDR3 protein: CASSQEGASRRYEQYF
D gene: NA; V gene: TRBV2; J gene: TRBJ1-1; clone size: NA; CDR3 DNA: TGTGCCAGCAGTGGACAGGCTAACACTGAAGCTTTCTTT; CDR3 protein: CASSGQANTEAFF
D gene: NA; V gene: TRBV5-1; J gene: TRBJ2-7; clone size: NA; CDR3 DNA: TGCGCCAGCAGCTACACCAGATCTGCTAGCGAATTCTACGAGCAGTACTTC; CDR3 protein: CASSYTRSASEFYEQYF
D gene: NA; V gene: TRBV2; J gene: TRBJ1-5; clone size: NA; CDR3 DNA: TGTGCCAGCAAGGAGTCCTCGAATAGCAATCAGCCCCAGCATTTT; CDR3 protein: CASKESSNSNQPQHF
D gene: NA; V gene: TRBV4-1; J gene: TRBJ1-1; clone size: NA; CDR3 DNA: TGCGCCAGCAGCCAAGATGGGGAGGGGTCTAAGGTTACTGAAGCTTTCTTT; CDR3 protein: CASSQDGEGSKVTEAFF
D gene: TRBD2; V gene: TRBV28; J gene: TRBJ2-4; clone size: NA; CDR3 DNA: TGTGCCAGCAGGAAGCGGGAGTTAGCCAAAAACATTCAGTACTTC; CDR3 protein: CASRKRELAKNIQYF
D gene: TRBD2; V gene: TRBV5-1; J gene: TRBJ2-3; clone size: NA; CDR3 DNA: TGCGCCAGCAGCCTAGCGGGAGTGCGTGGGACAGATACGCAGTATTTT; CDR3 protein: CASSLAGVRGTDTQYF
D gene: TRBD1; V gene: TRBV2; J gene: TRBJ1-2; clone size: few; CDR3 DNA: TGTGCCAGCAGGGGGGGACAGGCTAACTATGGCTACACCTTC; CDR3 protein: CASRGGQANYGYTF
D gene: NA; V gene: TRBV27; J gene: TRBJ2-3; clone size: NA; CDR3 DNA: TGTGCCAGCATGGCACAAAACACAGATACGCAGTATTTT; CDR3 protein: CASMAQNTDTQYF
D gene: TRBD2; V gene: TRBV5-4; J gene: TRBJ2-5; clone size: NA; CDR3 DNA: TGTGCCAGCAGCTCCCATCGTAGCGGGAGGGCCCTAACGGGGGAGACCCAGTACTTC; CDR3 protein: CASSSHRSGRALTGETQYF
D gene: TRBD1; V gene: TRBV19; J gene: TRBJ1-6; clone size: NA; CDR3 DNA: TGTGCCAGTAGTTTGACAGGGAAGAATTCACCCCTCCACTTT; CDR3 protein: CASSLTGKNSPLHF
D gene: NA; V gene: TRBV19; J gene: TRBJ1-2; clone size: NA; CDR3 DNA: TGTGCCAGTAGTAGAGACTATGGCTACACCTTC; CDR3 protein: CASSRDYGYTF
D gene: NA; V gene: TRBV6-6; J gene: TRBJ2-7; clone size: NA; CDR3 DNA: TGTGCCAGCAGTGCTGACAGGACCTACGAGCAGTACTTC; CDR3 protein: CASSADRTYEQYF
D gene: NA; V gene: TRBV6-5; J gene: TRBJ2-7; clone size: NA; CDR3 DNA: TGTGCCAGCCGGCCAGGGAACTACGAGCAGTACTTC; CDR3 protein: CASRPGNYEQYF
D gene: NA; V gene: TRBV10-3; J gene: TRBJ2-7; clone size: NA; CDR3 DNA: TGTGCCTCCCACGCCCTAGACGTCGGCGAGCAGTACTTC; CDR3 protein: CASHALDVGEQYF
D gene: NA; V gene: TRBV2; J gene: TRBJ2-4; clone size: NA; CDR3 DNA: TGTGCCAGCAGCCTTAGCCTAGCCAAAAACATTCAGTACTTC; CDR3 protein: CASSLSLAKNIQYF
D gene: TRBD2; V gene: TRBV5-6; J gene: TRBJ2-1; clone size: NA; CDR3 DNA: TGTGCCAGCAGTTATCCGACTAGCGGGAGCTTCAATGAGCAGTTCTTC; CDR3 protein: CASSYPTSGSFNEQFF
D gene: NA; V gene: TRBV15; J gene: TRBJ1-2; clone size: NA; CDR3 DNA: TGTGCCACCAGCAGGACGGGGGGCGGCTACACCTTC; CDR3 protein: CATSRTGGGYTF
D gene: NA; V gene: TRBV6-5; J gene: TRBJ1-5; clone size: NA; CDR3 DNA: TGTGCCAGCAGCACCGACAGGATCAATCAGCCCCAGCATTTT; CDR3 protein: CASSTDRINQPQHF
D gene: TRBD2; V gene: TRBV11-2; J gene: TRBJ2-1; clone size: NA; CDR3 DNA: TGTGCCAGCAGCTTCGGGACTAGCGGGCACAATGAGCAGTTCTTC; CDR3 protein: CASSFGTSGHNEQFF
D gene: TRBD2; V gene: TRBV27; J gene: TRBJ2-3; clone size: NA; CDR3 DNA: TGTGCCAGCAGTTTAAGGACTAGCGGGACAGATACGCAGTATTTT; CDR3 protein: CASSLRTSGTDTQYF
D gene: TRBD2; V gene: TRBV4-1; J gene: TRBJ2-2; clone size: NA; CDR3 DNA: TGCGCCAGCAGCCAAGATGGGGGTTTAGCGGGAGGGAAGCTGTTTTTT; CDR3 protein: CASSQDGGLAGGKLFF
D gene: NA; V gene: TRBV10-2; J gene: TRBJ1-1; clone size: NA; CDR3 DNA: TGCGCCAGCAGGCAAGCGAACACTGAAGCTTTCTTT; CDR3 protein: CASRQANTEAFF
D gene: NA; V gene: TRBV4-2; J gene: TRBJ2-7; clone size: NA; CDR3 DNA: TGTGCCAGCAGCCAAGATCTACTAGCCGGTCTCGAGCAGTACTTC; CDR3 protein: CASSQDLLAGLEQYF
D gene: TRBD1; V gene: TRBV3-1/TRBV3-2; J gene: TRBJ1-6; clone size: NA; CDR3 DNA: TGTGCCAGCAGTCCTCGACGGGACAGGGATAGATCACCCCTCCACTTT; CDR3 protein: CASSPRRDRDRSPLHF
D gene: TRBD2; V gene: TRBV3-1/TRBV3-2; J gene: TRBJ2-1; clone size: once; CDR3 DNA: TGTGCCAGCAGCCCACCCCTAGCGGGAGGAACTTTGCATGAGCAGTTCTTC; CDR3 protein: CASSPPLAGGTLHEQFF
D gene: NA; V gene: TRBV19; J gene: TRBJ2-6; clone size: NA; CDR3 DNA: TGTGCCAGTAGCCCGATGGGGGCCAGGGCTTCCTCTGGGGCCAACGTCCTGACTTTC; CDR3 protein: CASSPMGARASSGANVLTF
D gene: NA; V gene: TRBV7-9; J gene: TRBJ2-7; clone size: NA; CDR3 DNA: TGTGCCAGCAGCTCGGGGGGCGGGAACGGTGTCTTC; CDR3 protein: CASSSGGGNGVF
D gene: TRBD1; V gene: TRBV19; J gene: TRBJ1-6; clone size: NA; CDR3 DNA: TGTGCCAGTAGTCAAACGACCGGGACAGCTAATTCACCCCTCCACTTT; CDR3 protein: CASSQTTGTANSPLHF
D gene: NA; V gene: TRBV5-1; J gene: TRBJ2-2; clone size: NA; CDR3 DNA: TGCGCCAGCAGCTTTCCTCGTCGAGGAATCACTGGGGAGCTGTTTTTT; CDR3 protein: CASSFPRRGITGELFF
D gene: TRBD2; V gene: TRBV6-2/TRBV6-3; J gene: TRBJ2-1; clone size: NA; CDR3 DNA: TGTGCCAGCAGTTGGCGGGGGGCAAGCGGGATCGCCCTTTACAATGAGCAGTTCTTC; CDR3 protein: CASSWRGASGIALYNEQFF
D gene: TRBD2; V gene: TRBV27; J gene: TRBJ2-1; clone size: NA; CDR3 DNA: TGTGCCAGCAGTCCTGGGACTAGGAGTTATTACAATGAGCAGTTCTTC; CDR3 protein: CASSPGTRSYYNEQFF
D gene: NA; V gene: TRBV5-1; J gene: TRBJ1-3; clone size: few; CDR3 DNA: TGCGCCAGCAGCTTTTACGGCTCTGGAAACACCATATATTTT; CDR3 protein: CASSFYGSGNTIYF
D gene: TRBD1; V gene: TRBV5-4; J gene: TRBJ1-1; clone size: once; CDR3 DNA: TGTGCCAGCAGCTCGACAGGGGGAACTGAAGCTTTCTTT; CDR3 protein: CASSSTGGTEAFF
D gene: TRBD2; V gene: TRBV18; J gene: TRBJ2-6; clone size: NA; CDR3 DNA: TGTGCCAGCTCACCCAGTTTGGAACTAGCGGGAGGGCCAGGGGCCAACGTCCTGACTTTC; CDR3 protein: CASSPSLELAGGPGANVLTF
D gene: TRBD1; V gene: TRBV4-1; J gene: TRBJ2-7; clone size: NA; CDR3 DNA: TGCGCCAGCAGCCAATTAACGGGACAGGGGGTGAATGGGGCCTACGAGCAGTACTTC; CDR3 protein: CASSQLTGQGVNGAYEQYF
D gene: TRBD2; V gene: TRBV6-4; J gene: TRBJ2-1; clone size: NA; CDR3 DNA: TGTGCCAGCAGTGTCCATAGCGGGGGTGCCTACAATGAGCAGTTCTTC; CDR3 protein: CASSVHSGGAYNEQFF
D gene: TRBD1; V gene: TRBV5-6; J gene: TRBJ2-3; clone size: NA; CDR3 DNA: TGTGCCAGCAGCCCCGGGACAGTCACAGATACGCAGTATTTT; CDR3 protein: CASSPGTVTDTQYF
D gene: NA; V gene: TRBV10-1; J gene: TRBJ2-7; clone size: NA; CDR3 DNA: TGCGCCAGCAGTGAAGGGGCAGGGGAAGGCGAGCAGTACTTC; CDR3 protein: CASSEGAGEGEQYF
D gene: NA; V gene: TRBV5-5; J gene: TRBJ2-1; clone size: NA; CDR3 DNA: TGTGCCAGCAGCTTGGGGCCCTCTTACAATGAGCAGTTCTTC; CDR3 protein: CASSLGPSYNEQFF
D gene: TRBD1; V gene: TRBV7-9; J gene: TRBJ1-5; clone size: once; CDR3 DNA: TGTGCCAGCAGCAACAGGGGCCCAACTAATCAGCCCCAGCATTTT; CDR3 protein: CASSNRGPTNQPQHF
D gene: TRBD1; V gene: TRBV5-1; J gene: TRBJ1-6; clone size: NA; CDR3 DNA: TGCGCCAGCAGCAAGGGGACAGGAAGACATTCACCCCTCCACTTT; CDR3 protein: CASSKGTGRHSPLHF